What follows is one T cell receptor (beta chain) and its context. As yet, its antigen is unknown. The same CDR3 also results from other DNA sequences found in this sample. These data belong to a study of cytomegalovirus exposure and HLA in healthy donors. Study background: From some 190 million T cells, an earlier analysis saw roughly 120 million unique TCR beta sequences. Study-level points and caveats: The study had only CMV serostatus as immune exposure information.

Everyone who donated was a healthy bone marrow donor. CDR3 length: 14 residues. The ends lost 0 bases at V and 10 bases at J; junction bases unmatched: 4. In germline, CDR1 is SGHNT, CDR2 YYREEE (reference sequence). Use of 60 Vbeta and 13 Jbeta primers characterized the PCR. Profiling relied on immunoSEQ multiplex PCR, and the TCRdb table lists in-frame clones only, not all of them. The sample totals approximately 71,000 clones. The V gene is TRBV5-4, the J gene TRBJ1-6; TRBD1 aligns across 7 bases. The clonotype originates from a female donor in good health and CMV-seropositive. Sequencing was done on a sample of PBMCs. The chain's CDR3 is CASSLGQGRSPLHF. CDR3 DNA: TGTGCCAGCAGCTTGGGACAGGGAAGATCACCCCTCCACTTT. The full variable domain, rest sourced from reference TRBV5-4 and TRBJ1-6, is ETGVTQSPTHLIKTRGQQVTLRCSSQSGHNTVSWYQQALGQGPQFIFQYYREEENGRGNFPPRFSGLQFPNYSSELNVNALELDDSALYLCASSLGQGRSPLHFGNGTRLTVT.